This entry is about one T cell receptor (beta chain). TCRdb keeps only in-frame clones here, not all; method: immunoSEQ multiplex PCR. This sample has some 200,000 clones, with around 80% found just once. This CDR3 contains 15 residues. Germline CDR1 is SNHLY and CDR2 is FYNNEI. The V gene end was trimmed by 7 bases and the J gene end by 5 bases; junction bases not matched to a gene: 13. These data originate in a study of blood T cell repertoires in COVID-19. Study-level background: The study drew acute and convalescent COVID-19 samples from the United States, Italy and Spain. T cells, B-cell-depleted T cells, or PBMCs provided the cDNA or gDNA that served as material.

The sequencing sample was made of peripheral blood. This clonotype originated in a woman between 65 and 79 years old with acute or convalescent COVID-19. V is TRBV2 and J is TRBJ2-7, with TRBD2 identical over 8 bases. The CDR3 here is CASMDSSGYANEQYF. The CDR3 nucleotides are TGTGCCAGCATGGACTCTAGCGGGTATGCCAACGAGCAGTACTTC.